The 13 T cell receptor beta chains below were found in one sample sequenced in a study of glioma-infiltrating T cells after dendritic cell vaccination. The time point denotes: after dendritic cell vaccination, including at tumor progression/relapse. Here immunoSEQ multiplex PCR was the method, and the copy in TCRdb shows in-frame clones only, minus some. The sample lists some 58,000 clones; approximately 81% were seen once. Sample: blood, taken after dendritic cell vaccination. Source of these receptors: a human donor with glioblastoma.

The chain joins TRBV7-2 to TRBJ2-7; 11 bases align to TRBD1. J lost 5 bases, V lost 4 bases, and 7 bases had no gene match. The CDR3 contains 15 residues. Germline V CDR1 and CDR2: SGHTA, FQGNSA. The CDR3 loop reads CASSSQGTGGHEQYF. The DNA of the CDR3 is TGTGCCAGCAGCTCCCAAGGGACAGGGGGGCACGAGCAGTACTTC.

The gene calls are TRBV5-1 and TRBJ2-1, with TRBD1 identical over 9 bases. Per germline, CDR1 SGHRS and CDR2 YFSETQ. CDR3 length equals 15 residues. V lost 4 bases to trimming and J lost 1 base; unmatched junction nucleotides: 3. The CDR3 here is CASSPTGGSYNEQFF. The CDR3 nucleotides are TGCGCCAGCAGCCCGACAGGGGGGTCCTACAATGAGCAGTTCTTC.

This clone was detected only a few times. The chain carries TRBV29-1 and TRBJ2-5; TRBD2 agrees at 8 bases. Germline V gene data show CDR1 as SQVTM and CDR2 as ANQGSEA. The CDR3 covers 14 residues. V lost 1 base, J lost 3 bases, and 4 bases stayed unmatched. CDR3 coding DNA: TGCAGCGTTGAAGGGGCGGGGGGCGAAGAGACCCAGTACTTC. This translates into CSVEGAGGEETQYF. Complete variable domain (other parts from reference TRBV29-1 and TRBJ2-5): SAVISQKPSRDICQRGTSLTIQCQVDSQVTMMFWYRQQPGQSLTLIATANQGSEATYESGFVIDKFPISRPNLTFSTLTVSNMSPEDSSIYLCSVEGAGGEETQYFGPGTRLLVL.

The J gene is TRBJ2-3, the V gene TRBV7-3, with D perhaps matching TRBD1 (5 bases). Germline V gene data show CDR1 as SGHTA and CDR2 as FQGTGA. The length of the CDR3 is 15 residues. V dropped 1 base and J dropped 6 bases, with 14 bases sitting between them. The CDR3, as DNA: TGTGCCAGCAGCTTAATAGGGGCTCGGCTGGATACGCAGTATTTT. This sequence encodes CASSLIGARLDTQYF.

The chain couples TRBV30 to TRBJ1-2, with TRBD1 matching over 11 bases. The germline gives CDR1 GTSNPN, CDR2 SVGIG (reference sequence). This CDR3 region has 15 residues. V shed 5 bases and J 3 bases; nucleotides not matched to a gene: 8. The CDR3 DNA reads as TGTGCCTGGGCCCGGGGACAGGGGGTGTACTATGGCTACACCTTC. Amino acids: CAWARGQGVYYGYTF. Looking up the rest from reference TRBV30 and TRBJ1-2 gives the full variable domain: SQTIHQWPATLVQPVGSPLSLECTVEGTSNPNLYWYRQAAGRGLQLLFYSVGIGQISSEVPQNLSASRPQDRQFILSSKKLLLSDSGFYLCAWARGQGVYYGYTFGSGTRLTVV.

This clone came up once. The rearrangement links TRBV5-7 to TRBJ1-1; D possibly corresponds to TRBD1 (5 bases). TRBV5-7 is assigned to the ORF class and has an uncertain function. V was trimmed by 4 bases and J by 5 bases, leaving 12 bases between them. The length of the CDR3 is 13 residues. The CDR3 nucleotides read TGTGCCAGCAGCCCGGGACTTGGGACTGAAGCTTTCTTT. Its protein is CASSPGLGTEAFF.

V usage is TRBV11-3 and J usage is TRBJ1-1, with 8 nucleotides matching TRBD1. The germline V gene has CDR1 SGHNT and CDR2 YENEEA. The CDR3 consists of 18 residues. V shed 4 bases, J shed 0 bases, and the junction held 13 bases outside the gene matches. This CDR3 reads CASSSGGRWGQMNTEAFF. In nucleotides, the CDR3 is TGTGCCAGCAGCTCAGGGGGCCGGTGGGGCCAGATGAACACTGAAGCTTTCTTT.

This rearrangement joins TRBV30 to TRBJ2-3; TRBD1 matches 7 bases. Trimming at V came to 4 bases and at J to 8 bases, leaving 6 bases not matched to a gene. This CDR3 comprises 12 residues. Looked up from germline, CDR1 is GTSNPN and CDR2 is SVGIG (reference sequence). CDR3 amino acids: CAWTEGAGTQYF. The CDR3 DNA reads TGTGCCTGGACAGAGGGGGCAGGTACGCAGTATTTT.

The V call is TRBV7-9, the J call TRBJ1-2, with D possibly being TRBD1 (6 bases). Germline-derived CDR1 and CDR2 are SEHNR and FQNEAQ (reference sequence). V dropped 1 base and J dropped 7 bases, with 13 bases sitting between them. The CDR3 has 14 amino acids. The CDR3 loop is CASSLDLGGRGYTF. The CDR3 bases are TGTGCCAGCAGCTTAGATTTAGGGGGACGTGGCTACACCTTC.

The chain couples TRBV6-1 to TRBJ1-1; tentative D call: TRBD1 (5 bases). Trimming took 2 bases from V and 1 from J, leaving 8 bases between them. There are 14 residues in the CDR3. Germline CDR1 is MNHNS and CDR2 is SASEGT. DNA for the CDR3: TGTGCCAGCAGTGAATTCGGACAGAACACTGAAGCTTTCTTT. Translated: CASSEFGQNTEAFF.

The rearrangement joins TRBV7-3 to TRBJ2-1; 7 nucleotides agree with TRBD1. The junction had 4 bases not matched to a gene; V was cut back by 5 bases and J by 3 bases. Germline V gives CDR1 SGHTA, CDR2 FQGTGA. This CDR3 spans 14 amino acids. The CDR3 DNA follows: TGTGCCAGCAGCCCGGGACAGATCTACAATGAGCAGTTCTTC. Translating gives CASSPGQIYNEQFF. The full variable domain, in which reference TRBV7-3 and TRBJ2-1 provide the parts outside the CDR3, is GAGVSQTPSNKVTEKGKYVELRCDPISGHTALYWYRQSLGQGPEFLIYFQGTGAADDSGLPNDRFFAVRPEGSVSTLKIQRTERGDSAVYLCASSPGQIYNEQFFGPGTRLTVL.

V gene TRBV5-4 combines with J gene TRBJ2-7; a weak D match, TRBD1 (6 bases). Germline CDR1 and CDR2: SGHNT and YYREEE (reference sequence). The V end was cut by 4 bases, the J end by 4 bases, with 18 bases between. CDR3 size: 15 residues. CDR3 amino acids: CASSPQGRKGYEQYF. CDR3 nucleotide sequence: TGTGCCAGCAGCCCACAGGGTAGGAAGGGATACGAGCAGTACTTC.

This chain uses TRBV19 with TRBJ1-5; D ambiguous. The CDR3 covers 15 residues. Trimming removed 3 bases at V and 2 bases at J, with 11 bases between. CDR1 is LNHDA, CDR2 SQIVND, per germline (reference sequence). CDR3 loop: CASSIVSGGNQPQHF. CDR3 DNA: TGTGCCAGTAGTATTGTGTCGGGAGGCAATCAGCCCCAGCATTTT.